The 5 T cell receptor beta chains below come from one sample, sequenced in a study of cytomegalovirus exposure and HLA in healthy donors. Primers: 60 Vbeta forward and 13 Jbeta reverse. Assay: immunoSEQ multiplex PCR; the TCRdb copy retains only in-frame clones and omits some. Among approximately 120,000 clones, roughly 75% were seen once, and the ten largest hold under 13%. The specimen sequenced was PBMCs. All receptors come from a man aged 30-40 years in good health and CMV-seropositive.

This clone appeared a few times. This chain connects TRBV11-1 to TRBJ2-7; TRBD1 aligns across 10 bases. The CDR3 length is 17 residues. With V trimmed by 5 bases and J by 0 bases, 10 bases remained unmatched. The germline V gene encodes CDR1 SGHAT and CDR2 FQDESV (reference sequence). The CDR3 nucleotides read TGTGCCAGCAGCGAACGTCGCGGGACAGGGGTCTCCTACGAGCAGTACTTC. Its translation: CASSERRGTGVSYEQYF.

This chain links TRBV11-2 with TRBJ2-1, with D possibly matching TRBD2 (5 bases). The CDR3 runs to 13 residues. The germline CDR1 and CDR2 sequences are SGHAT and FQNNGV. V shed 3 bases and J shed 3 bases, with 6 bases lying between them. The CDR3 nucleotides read TGTGCCAGCAGCTTGGACTTCTACAATGAGCAGTTCTTC. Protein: CASSLDFYNEQFF.

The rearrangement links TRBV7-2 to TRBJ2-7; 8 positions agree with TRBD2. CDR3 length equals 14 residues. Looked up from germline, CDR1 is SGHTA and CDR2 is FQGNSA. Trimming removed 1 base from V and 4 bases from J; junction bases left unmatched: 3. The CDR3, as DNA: TGTGCCAGCAGCTTAGAGGGACTAGTATACGAGCAGTACTTC. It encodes CASSLEGLVYEQYF.

In DNA form, the CDR3 reads TGTGCCAGCAGCTTAATACCCATTGCTAGCCCTCAAGAGACCCAGTACTTC. It yields the protein CASSLIPIASPQETQYF. V is TRBV7-2 and J is TRBJ2-5; possible D gene TRBD2, 5 bases. CDR3 length: 17 residues. Deletions cut 2 bases from V and 2 bases from J, with 18 bases between. Germline V gene sequence: CDR1 SGHTA, CDR2 FQGNSA.

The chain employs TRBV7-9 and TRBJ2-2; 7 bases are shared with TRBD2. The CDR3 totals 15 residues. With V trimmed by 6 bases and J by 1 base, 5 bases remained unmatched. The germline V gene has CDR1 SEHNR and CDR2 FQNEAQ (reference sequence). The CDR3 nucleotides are TGTGCCAGCAGAAGGGAGCGGGGGAACACCGGGGAGCTGTTTTTT. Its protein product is CASRRERGNTGELFF. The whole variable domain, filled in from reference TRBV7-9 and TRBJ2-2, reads DTGVSQNPRHKITKRGQNVTFRCDPISEHNRLYWYRQTLGQGPEFLTYFQNEAQLEKSRLLSDRFSAERPKGSFSTLEIQRTEQGDSAMYLCASRRERGNTGELFFGEGSRLTVL.